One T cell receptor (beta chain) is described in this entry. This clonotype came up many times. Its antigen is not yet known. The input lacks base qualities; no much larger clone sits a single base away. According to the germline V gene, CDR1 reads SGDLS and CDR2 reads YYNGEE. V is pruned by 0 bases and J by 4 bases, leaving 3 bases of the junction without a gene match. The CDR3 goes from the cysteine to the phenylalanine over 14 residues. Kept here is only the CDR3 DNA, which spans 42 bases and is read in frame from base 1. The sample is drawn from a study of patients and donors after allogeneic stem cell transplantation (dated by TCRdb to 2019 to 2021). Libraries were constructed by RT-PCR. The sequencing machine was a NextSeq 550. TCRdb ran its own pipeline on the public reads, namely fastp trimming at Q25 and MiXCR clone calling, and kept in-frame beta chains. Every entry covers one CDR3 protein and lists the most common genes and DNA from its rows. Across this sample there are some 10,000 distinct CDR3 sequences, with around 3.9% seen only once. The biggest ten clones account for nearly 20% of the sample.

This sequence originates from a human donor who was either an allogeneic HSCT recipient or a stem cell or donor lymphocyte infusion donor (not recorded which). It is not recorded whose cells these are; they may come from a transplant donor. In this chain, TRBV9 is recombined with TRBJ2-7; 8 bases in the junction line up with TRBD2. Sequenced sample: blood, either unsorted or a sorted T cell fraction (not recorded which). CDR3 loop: CASSVVSGSYEQYF. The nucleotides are TGTGCCAGCAGCGTAGTGAGCGGGAGTTACGAGCAGTACTTC.